These 5 T cell receptor beta chains share one sample of origin, sequenced in a study of shared clonotypes between healthy human individuals. Naive CD8 cells comprised CD45RO-negative, CCR7-positively selected cells, excluding terminally differentiated effector memory CD45RA+ cells. Only in-frame clones appear in the TCRdb table, and some are missing; sequencing was by immunoSEQ multiplex PCR. The repertoire holds about 2 million clones, about 95% seen once, with 0.9% to 1.4% in the top ten. Material: naive CD8+ T cells sorted from blood. These receptors all stem from a young man in good health.

The chain couples TRBV4-1 to TRBJ2-5; D perhaps matches TRBD1 (6 bases). V dropped 1 base and J dropped 6 bases, with 15 bases sitting between them. Germline lookup yields CDR1 MGHRA and CDR2 YSYEKL. The CDR3 runs to 15 residues. Here the CDR3 DNA reads TGCGCCAGCAGCCAAGTCCCACAGGGTTCGAAGACCCAGTACTTC. It encodes CASSQVPQGSKTQYF.

This clone was seen once. CDR3 sequence: CASSPKIGIYEQYF. CDR3 in DNA: TGCGCCAGCAGTCCCAAGATTGGCATCTACGAGCAGTACTTC. The V gene is TRBV4-1, the J gene TRBJ2-7, with D uncertain. The CDR3 has 14 amino acids. V shed 6 bases and J shed 3 bases, with 15 bases lying between them. Germline loops: CDR1 MGHRA, CDR2 YSYEKL.

This clone came up once. The CDR3 here is CAGDGAYEQYF. DNA of the CDR3: TGTGCCGGGGACGGTGCCTACGAGCAGTACTTC. The chain recombines TRBV30 with TRBJ2-7; D tentatively reads TRBD1 or TRBD2 (5 bases each). The CDR3 covers 11 residues. CDR1 is GTSNPN, CDR2 SVGIG, per germline (reference sequence). Between the trimmed V and J ends, which lost 8 bases and 2 bases, there was a span of 10 bases.

The chain combines TRBV9 with TRBJ2-1; unclear D gene. Germline CDR1 and CDR2: SGDLS and YYNGEE. V dropped 2 bases and J dropped 2 bases, with 11 bases sitting between them. The CDR3 loop spans 15 amino acids. CDR3 amino acids: CASSVQRAAYNEQFF. CDR3 sequence (DNA): TGTGCCAGCAGCGTCCAGCGCGCGGCCTACAATGAGCAGTTCTTC.

The chain combines TRBV2 with TRBJ2-7; no reliable D call. V dropped 11 bases and J dropped 3 bases, with 14 bases sitting between them. Germline CDR1 reads SNHLY; CDR2 reads FYNNEI. The CDR3 covers 12 residues. The CDR3 nucleotides are TGTGCCGGGTCGGGCGAGAACTACGAGCAGTACTTC. Translation gives CAGSGENYEQYF.